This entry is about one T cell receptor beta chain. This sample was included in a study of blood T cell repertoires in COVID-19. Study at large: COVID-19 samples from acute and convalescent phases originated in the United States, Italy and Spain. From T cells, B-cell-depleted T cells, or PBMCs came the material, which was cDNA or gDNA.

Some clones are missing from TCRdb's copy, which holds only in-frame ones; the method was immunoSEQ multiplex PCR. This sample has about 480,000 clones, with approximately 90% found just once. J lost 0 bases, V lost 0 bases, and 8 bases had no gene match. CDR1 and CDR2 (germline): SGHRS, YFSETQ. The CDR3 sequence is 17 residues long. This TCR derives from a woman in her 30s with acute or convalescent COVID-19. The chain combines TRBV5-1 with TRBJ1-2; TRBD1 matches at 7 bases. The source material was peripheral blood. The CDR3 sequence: CASSLGQGGITNYGYTF. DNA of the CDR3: TGCGCCAGCAGCTTGGGGCAGGGGGGCATAACTAACTATGGCTACACCTTC. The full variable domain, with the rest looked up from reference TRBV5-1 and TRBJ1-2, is KAGVTQTPRYLIKTRGQQVTLSCSPISGHRSVSWYQQTPGQGLQFLFEYFSETQRNKGNFPGRFSGRQFSNSRSEMNVSTLELGDSALYLCASSLGQGGITNYGYTFGSGTRLTVV.